This TCR beta chain came from a study of PD-1 blockade in classical Hodgkin lymphoma (dated by TCRdb to the early 2020s). General notes on the study: Nivolumab dosing was 3 mg/kg intravenously every 2 weeks, continuing until either disease progression or unacceptable toxicity. A peripheral blood immune signature of response to PD-1 blockade in classical Hodgkin lymphoma was defined using TCR beta sequencing and CyTOF.

On the study overall, not on this receptor specifically: Baseline TCR diversity was reported as lower in newly diagnosed patients than in healthy donors, and lower still in relapsed/refractory patients. Lower diversity was seen in patients whose nivolumab began less than 1 year after ASCT, and these patients were left out of later analyses so that immune reconstitution would not confound the results. By C4D1, a significant rise was seen in CD4+ TCR diversity but not in CD8+ TCR diversity (p=0.0027 vs p=0.16), and the rise was most apparent among complete responders (p=0.02). Among trial patients, those achieving complete response had baseline diversity similar to that of newly diagnosed patients, while diversity was significantly lower in partial responders and progressors. The study was restricted to a single clinical trial cohort, and the causes of repertoire differences, possibly disease activity or prior therapy, were left undefined.

Reading the label with the study, this specimen's time point is: cycle 2 day 1 (C2D1) of nivolumab. Every trial patient had relapsed following autologous stem cell transplantation, and prior brentuximab vedotin exposure was what differed among cohorts A, B and C. A total of fewer than 65 patients with relapsed/refractory classical Hodgkin lymphoma made up the trial cohort, and each patient's best overall response was complete response, partial response or progressive disease. In the multi-cohort phase II CheckMate 205 trial, trial patients received single-agent nivolumab. An independent review committee assessed best overall response by applying the 2007 International Working Group response criteria. Trial PBMCs were collected immediately before nivolumab initiation (C1D1) and during therapy at cycle 2 day 1 and cycle 4 day 1. Peripheral blood was collected in 8 mL Vacutainer Cell Preparation Tubes, from which PBMCs were isolated by centrifugation and then cryopreserved.

The Qiagen DNeasy kit was used to extract genomic DNA both from unsorted PBMCs and from the negatively selected CD4+ and CD8+ fractions. Using primers that anneal to V and J segments, immunoSEQ multiplex PCR amplified the TCR beta CDR3 regions. A synthetic immune receptor repertoire was used to minimize amplification bias, and remaining bias was computationally removed after sequencing. The original pipeline was this. Custom Python scripts were used to quantify repertoire diversity as the Shannon entropy index. Unsorted, CD4+ and CD8+ repertoires were analyzed separately, except for combined analyses in which CD4+ and CD8+ sequences were merged in silico. A clone was considered expanded if an increase in frequency of at least 2-fold after treatment relative to C1D1 was found, and a pseudocount of 0.5 was applied to clones undetected at baseline. Singleton clones were defined as clones with 0 or 1 copy at C1D1, and non-singleton clones were defined as clones with 2 or more copies. Clones expanded in unsorted samples were labelled as CD4+, CD8+ or unknown by matching protein sequences in sorted samples from the same patient. Wilcoxon tests were applied to paired samples to test diversity changes from C1D1 to C4D1. TCRdb stores this immuneACCESS table with in-frame sequences only. Part of the clones is absent; in the studies checked, under half of the shortfall reflects unresolved V genes, and no reason is known for the rest. Clone size and V and J calls were adopted from that table, with D and trimming inferred from the DNA. In this sample the table shows some 30,000 clones, roughly 70% of which occur a single time. Approximately 24% of the sample is taken by the ten largest.

In the case of this clone: Its specific antigen is unknown. Within one base of it there is no much larger clone, and no base qualities were kept.

Measured from the cysteine to the phenylalanine, the CDR3 is 16 residues long. Only the CDR3 DNA is retained, 48 bases long and in frame from the first base. Taken from the germline V gene, the CDR1 and CDR2 loops are SGDLS and YYNGEE. V and J are truncated by 3 bases and 1 base respectively, leaving an intervening sequence of 14 bases. The V and J genes are TRBV9 and TRBJ2-1; the D gene is unclear. Sequencing was performed on peripheral blood mononuclear cells (PBMCs), taken before the second cycle of nivolumab. The receptor was derived from a human donor with classical Hodgkin lymphoma. The nucleotides read TGTGCCAGCAGCGAAGGCCTCTCCGGGTCCTACAATGAGCAGTTCTTC. It is translated as CASSEGLSGSYNEQFF.